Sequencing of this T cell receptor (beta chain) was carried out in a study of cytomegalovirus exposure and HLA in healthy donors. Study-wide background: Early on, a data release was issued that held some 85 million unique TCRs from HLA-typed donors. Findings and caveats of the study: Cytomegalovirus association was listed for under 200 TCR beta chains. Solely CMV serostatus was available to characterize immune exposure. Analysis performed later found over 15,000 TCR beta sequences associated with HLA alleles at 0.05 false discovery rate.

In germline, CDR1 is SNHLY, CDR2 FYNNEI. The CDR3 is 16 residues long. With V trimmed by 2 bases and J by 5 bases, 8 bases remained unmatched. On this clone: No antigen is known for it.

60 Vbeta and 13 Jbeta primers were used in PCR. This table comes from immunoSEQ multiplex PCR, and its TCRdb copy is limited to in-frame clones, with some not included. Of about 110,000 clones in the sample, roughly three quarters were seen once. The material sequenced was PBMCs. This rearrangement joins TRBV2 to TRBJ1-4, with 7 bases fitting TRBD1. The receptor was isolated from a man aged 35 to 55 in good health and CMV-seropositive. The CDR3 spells CASSETLWDSNEKLFF. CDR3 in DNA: TGTGCCAGCAGTGAAACGCTGTGGGACAGCAATGAAAAACTGTTTTTT. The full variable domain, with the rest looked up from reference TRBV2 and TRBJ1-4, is EPEVTQTPSHQVTQMGQEVILRCVPISNHLYFYWYRQILGQKVEFLVSFYNNEISEKSEIFDDQFSVERPDGSNFTLKIRSTKLEDSAMYFCASSETLWDSNEKLFFGSGTQLSVL.